This TCR beta chain was recorded in a study of blood T cell repertoires in COVID-19. Study context: The cDNA or gDNA used as material had been derived from T cells, B-cell-depleted T cells, or PBMCs.

The CDR3 has 16 residues. Source study methods: Amplified reference gene primers provided the basis for estimating nucleated cell counts. The assay was immunoSEQ multiplex PCR, and TCRdb's table has in-frame clones only and misses some. The V and J calls and clone size are taken from that table; D and trimming were inferred from the DNA. The sample has about 150,000 clones, roughly nine tenths seen once; the top ten hold about 4.2%. The sequence derives from a woman aged 60-75 years with active or convalescent COVID-19. J is TRBJ1-3 and V is TRBV21-1. TRBV21-1 is annotated as a pseudogene. The source material was peripheral blood. The CDR3 sequence is CASSKAGGISGNTIYF. DNA of the CDR3: TGTGCCAGCAGCAAAGCGGGGGGGATCTCTGGAAACACCATATATTTT.